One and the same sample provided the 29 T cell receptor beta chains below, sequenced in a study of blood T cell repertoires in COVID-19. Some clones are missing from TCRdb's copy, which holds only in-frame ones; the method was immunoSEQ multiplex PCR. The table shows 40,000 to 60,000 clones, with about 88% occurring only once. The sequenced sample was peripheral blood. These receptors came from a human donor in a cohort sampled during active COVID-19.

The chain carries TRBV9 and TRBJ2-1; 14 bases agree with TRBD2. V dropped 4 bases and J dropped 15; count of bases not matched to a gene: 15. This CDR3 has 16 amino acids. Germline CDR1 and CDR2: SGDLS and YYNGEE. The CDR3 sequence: CASSPPGLAGVSSPFF. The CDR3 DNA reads TGTGCCAGCAGCCCCCCGGGACTAGCGGGAGTCTCTAGTCCGTTCTTC.

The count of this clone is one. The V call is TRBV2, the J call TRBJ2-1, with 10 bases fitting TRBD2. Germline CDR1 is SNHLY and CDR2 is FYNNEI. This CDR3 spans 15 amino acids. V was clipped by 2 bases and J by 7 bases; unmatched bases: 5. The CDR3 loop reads CASSEQAGGLNEQFF. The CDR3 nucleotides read TGTGCCAGCAGTGAACAAGCGGGAGGGTTAAATGAGCAGTTCTTC. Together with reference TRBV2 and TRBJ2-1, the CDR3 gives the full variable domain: EPEVTQTPSHQVTQMGQEVILRCVPISNHLYFYWYRQILGQKVEFLVSFYNNEISEKSEIFDDQFSVERPDGSNFTLKIRSTKLEDSAMYFCASSEQAGGLNEQFFGPGTRLTVL.

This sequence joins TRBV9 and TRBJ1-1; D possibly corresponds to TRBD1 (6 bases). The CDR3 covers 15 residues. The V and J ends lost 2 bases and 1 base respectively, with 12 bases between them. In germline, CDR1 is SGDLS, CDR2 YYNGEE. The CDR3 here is CASSVDGTPNTEAFF. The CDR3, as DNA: TGTGCCAGCAGCGTCGACGGGACACCGAACACTGAAGCTTTCTTT.

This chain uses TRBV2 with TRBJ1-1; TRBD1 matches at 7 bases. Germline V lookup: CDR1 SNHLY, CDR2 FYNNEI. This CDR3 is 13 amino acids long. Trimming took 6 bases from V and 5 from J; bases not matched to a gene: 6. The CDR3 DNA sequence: TGTGCCAGCAGGACAGGGACGGGAACTGAAGCTTTCTTT. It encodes CASRTGTGTEAFF.

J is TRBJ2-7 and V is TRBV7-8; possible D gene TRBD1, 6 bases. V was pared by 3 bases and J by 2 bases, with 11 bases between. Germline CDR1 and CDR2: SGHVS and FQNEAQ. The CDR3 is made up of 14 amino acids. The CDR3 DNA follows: TGTGCCAGCAGCTTGGTGCAGGGGACCTACGAGCAGTACTTC. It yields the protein CASSLVQGTYEQYF.

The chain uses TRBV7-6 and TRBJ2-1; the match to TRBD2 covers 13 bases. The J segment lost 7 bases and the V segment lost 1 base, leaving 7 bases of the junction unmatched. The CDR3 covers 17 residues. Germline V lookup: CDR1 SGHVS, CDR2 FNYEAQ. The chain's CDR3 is CASSLELAGGPVNEQFF. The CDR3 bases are TGTGCCAGCAGCTTAGAACTAGCGGGAGGGCCTGTGAATGAGCAGTTCTTC.

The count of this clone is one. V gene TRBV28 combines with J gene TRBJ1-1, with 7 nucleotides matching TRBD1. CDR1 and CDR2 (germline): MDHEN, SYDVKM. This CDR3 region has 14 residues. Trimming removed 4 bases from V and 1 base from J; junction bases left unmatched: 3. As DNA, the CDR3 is TGTGCCAGCAGTTCCCGGGACAGGAACACTGAAGCTTTCTTT. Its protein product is CASSSRDRNTEAFF.

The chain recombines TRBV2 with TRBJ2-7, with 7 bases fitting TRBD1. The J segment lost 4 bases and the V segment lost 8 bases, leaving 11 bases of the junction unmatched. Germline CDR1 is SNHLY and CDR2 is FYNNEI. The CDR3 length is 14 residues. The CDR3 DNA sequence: TGTGCCAGCTCCCGACAGGGTCAAGTTTACGAGCAGTACTTC. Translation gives CASSRQGQVYEQYF.

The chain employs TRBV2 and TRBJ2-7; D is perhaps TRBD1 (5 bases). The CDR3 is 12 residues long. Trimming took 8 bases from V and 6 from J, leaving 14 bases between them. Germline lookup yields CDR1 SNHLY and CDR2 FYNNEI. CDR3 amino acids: CASHKERGEQYF. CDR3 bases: TGTGCCAGCCATAAGGAAAGGGGCGAGCAGTACTTC. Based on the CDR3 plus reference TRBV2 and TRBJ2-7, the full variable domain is EPEVTQTPSHQVTQMGQEVILRCVPISNHLYFYWYRQILGQKVEFLVSFYNNEISEKSEIFDDQFSVERPDGSNFTLKIRSTKLEDSAMYFCASHKERGEQYFGPGTRLTVT.

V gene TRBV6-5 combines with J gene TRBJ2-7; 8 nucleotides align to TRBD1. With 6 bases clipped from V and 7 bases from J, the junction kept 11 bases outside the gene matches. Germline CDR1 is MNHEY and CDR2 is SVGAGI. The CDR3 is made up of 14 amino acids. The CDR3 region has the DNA TGTGCCAGCAGATCAGGGGGCCGCAGGGGAGAGCAGTACGTC. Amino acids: CASRSGGRRGEQYV.

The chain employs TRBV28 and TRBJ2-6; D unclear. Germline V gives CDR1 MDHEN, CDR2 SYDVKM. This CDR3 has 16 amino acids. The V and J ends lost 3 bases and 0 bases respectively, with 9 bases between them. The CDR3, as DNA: TGTGCCAGCAGTTTTTTTATGAGCTCTGGGGCCAACGTCCTGACTTTC. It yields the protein CASSFFMSSGANVLTF.

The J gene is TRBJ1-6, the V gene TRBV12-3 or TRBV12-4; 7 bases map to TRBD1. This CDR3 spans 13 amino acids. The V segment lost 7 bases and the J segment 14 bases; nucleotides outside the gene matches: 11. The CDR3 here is CASTSRQGKTLHF. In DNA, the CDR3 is TGTGCCAGCACTTCCCGACAGGGAAAAACCCTCCACTTT.

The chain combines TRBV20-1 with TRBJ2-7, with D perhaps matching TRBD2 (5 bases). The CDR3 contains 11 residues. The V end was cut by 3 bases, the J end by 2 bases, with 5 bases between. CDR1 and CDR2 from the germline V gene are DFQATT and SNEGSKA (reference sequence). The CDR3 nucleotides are TGCAGTGCTAGCGGGACCTACGAGCAGTACTTC. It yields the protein CSASGTYEQYF.

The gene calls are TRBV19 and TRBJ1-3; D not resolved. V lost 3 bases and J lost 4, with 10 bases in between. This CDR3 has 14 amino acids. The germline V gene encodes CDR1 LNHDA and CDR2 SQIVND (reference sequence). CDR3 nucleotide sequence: TGTGCCAGTAGTATTGGGAGTCCCGGAAACACCATATATTTT. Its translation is CASSIGSPGNTIYF.

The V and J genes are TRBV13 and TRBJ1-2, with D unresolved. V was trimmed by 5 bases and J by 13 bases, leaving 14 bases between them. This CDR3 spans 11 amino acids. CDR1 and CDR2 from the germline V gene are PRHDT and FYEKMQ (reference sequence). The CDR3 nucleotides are TGTGCCAGCAGCGGCGGGGTGCGCGGCACCTTC. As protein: CASSGGVRGTF.

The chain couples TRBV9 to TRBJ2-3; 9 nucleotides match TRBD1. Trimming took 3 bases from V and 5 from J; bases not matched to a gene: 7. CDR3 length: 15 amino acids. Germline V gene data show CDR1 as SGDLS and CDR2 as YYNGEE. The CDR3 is CASSAWDRVRDTQYF. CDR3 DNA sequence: TGTGCCAGCAGCGCCTGGGACAGGGTTAGAGATACGCAGTATTTT.

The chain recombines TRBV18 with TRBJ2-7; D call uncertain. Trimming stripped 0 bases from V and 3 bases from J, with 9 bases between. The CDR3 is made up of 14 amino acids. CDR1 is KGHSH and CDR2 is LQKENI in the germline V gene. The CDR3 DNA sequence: TGTGCCAGCTCACCACCTCCGGGTCACTACGAGCAGTACGTC. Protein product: CASSPPPGHYEQYV.

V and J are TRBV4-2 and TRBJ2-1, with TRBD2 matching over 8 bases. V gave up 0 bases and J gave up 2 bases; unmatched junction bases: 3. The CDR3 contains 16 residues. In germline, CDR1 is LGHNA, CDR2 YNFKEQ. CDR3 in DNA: TGTGCCAGCAGCCAAGATTCCGGGAGGGCCTACAATGAGCAGTTCTTC. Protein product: CASSQDSGRAYNEQFF.

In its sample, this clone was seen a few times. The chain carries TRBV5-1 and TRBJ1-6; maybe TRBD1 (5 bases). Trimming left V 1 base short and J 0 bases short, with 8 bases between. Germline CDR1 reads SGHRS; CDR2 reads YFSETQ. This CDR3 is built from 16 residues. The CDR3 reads CASSLRQSSYNSPLHF. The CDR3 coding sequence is TGCGCCAGCAGCTTGCGACAGAGCTCCTATAATTCACCCCTCCACTTT.

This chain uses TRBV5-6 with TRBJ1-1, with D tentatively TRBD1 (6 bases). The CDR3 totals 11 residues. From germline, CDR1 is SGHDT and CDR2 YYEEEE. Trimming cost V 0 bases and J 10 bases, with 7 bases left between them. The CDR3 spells CASSLGRGAFF. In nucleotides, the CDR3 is TGTGCCAGCAGCTTGGGCAGGGGAGCTTTCTTT.

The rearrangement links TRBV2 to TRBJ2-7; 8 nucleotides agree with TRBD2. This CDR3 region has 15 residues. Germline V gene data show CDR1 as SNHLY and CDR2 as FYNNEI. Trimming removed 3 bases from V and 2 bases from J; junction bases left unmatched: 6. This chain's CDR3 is CASSEAGGGTYEQYF. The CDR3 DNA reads TGTGCCAGCAGTGAGGCGGGAGGCGGAACCTACGAGCAGTACTTC.

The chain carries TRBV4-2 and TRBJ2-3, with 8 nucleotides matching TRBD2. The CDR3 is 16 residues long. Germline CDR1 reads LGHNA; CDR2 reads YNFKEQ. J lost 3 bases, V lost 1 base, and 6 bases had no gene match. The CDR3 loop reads CASSQGGGRRTDTQYF. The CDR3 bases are TGTGCCAGCAGCCAAGGGGGCGGGAGGCGGACAGATACGCAGTATTTT.

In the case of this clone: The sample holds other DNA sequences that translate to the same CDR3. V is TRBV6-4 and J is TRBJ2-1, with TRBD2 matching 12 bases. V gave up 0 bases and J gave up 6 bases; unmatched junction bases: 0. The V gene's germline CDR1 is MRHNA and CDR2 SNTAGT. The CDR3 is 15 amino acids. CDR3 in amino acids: CASSDSTSGSNEQFF. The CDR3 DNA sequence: TGTGCCAGCAGTGACTCGACTAGCGGGAGCAATGAGCAGTTCTTC.

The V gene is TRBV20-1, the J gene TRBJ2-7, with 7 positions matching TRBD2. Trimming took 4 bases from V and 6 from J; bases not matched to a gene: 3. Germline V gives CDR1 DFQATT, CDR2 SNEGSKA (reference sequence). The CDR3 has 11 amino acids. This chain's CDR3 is CSAKRDGEQYF. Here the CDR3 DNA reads TGCAGTGCTAAGCGGGACGGCGAGCAGTACTTC.

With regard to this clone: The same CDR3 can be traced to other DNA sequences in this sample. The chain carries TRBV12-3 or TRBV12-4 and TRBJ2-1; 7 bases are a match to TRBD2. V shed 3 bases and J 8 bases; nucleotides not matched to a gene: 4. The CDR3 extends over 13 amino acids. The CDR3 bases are TGTGCCAGCAGTTTGGGCGGGAGCGATGAGCAGTTCTTC. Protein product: CASSLGGSDEQFF.

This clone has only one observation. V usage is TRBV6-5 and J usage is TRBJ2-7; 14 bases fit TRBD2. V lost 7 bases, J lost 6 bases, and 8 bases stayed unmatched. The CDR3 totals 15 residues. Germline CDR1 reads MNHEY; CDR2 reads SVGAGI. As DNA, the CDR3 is TGTGCCAGCACCTCAGGGACTAGCGGGAGAACCGAGCAGTACGTC. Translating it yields CASTSGTSGRTEQYV.

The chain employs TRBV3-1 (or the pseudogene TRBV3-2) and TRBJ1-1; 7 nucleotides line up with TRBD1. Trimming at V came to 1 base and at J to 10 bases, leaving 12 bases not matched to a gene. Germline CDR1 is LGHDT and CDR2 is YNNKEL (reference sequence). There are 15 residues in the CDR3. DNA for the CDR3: TGTGCCAGCAGCCAAGCCGGGTTAGGGGGCCTTGGAGCTTTCTTT. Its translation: CASSQAGLGGLGAFF.

The CDR3 spells CASSMRDRRTYEQYF. The CDR3 bases are TGTGCCAGCAGTATGCGGGACAGGCGCACCTACGAGCAGTACTTC. The chain links TRBV28 to TRBJ2-7; 8 bases line up with TRBD1. CDR1 is MDHEN and CDR2 is SYDVKM in the germline V gene. The J segment lost 2 bases and the V segment lost 5 bases, leaving 8 bases of the junction unmatched. The CDR3 loop spans 15 amino acids.

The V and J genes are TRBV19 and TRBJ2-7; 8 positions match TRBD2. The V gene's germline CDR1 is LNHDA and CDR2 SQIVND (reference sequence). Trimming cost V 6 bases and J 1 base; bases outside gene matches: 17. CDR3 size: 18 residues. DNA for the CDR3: TGTGCCAGTAGCCCGGGGAGCGGGAGAAATGAGAGGTCCTACGAGCAGTACTTC. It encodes CASSPGSGRNERSYEQYF.